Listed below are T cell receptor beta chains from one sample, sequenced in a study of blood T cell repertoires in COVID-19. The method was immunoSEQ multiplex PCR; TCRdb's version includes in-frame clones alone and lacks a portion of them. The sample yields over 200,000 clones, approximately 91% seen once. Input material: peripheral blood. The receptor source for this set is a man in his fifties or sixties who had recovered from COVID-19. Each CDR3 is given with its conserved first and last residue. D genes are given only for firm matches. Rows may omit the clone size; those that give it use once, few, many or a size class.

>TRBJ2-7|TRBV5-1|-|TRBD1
CASRTRTGGIYEQYF
TGCGCCAGCAGAACCAGGACAGGGGGCATCTACGAGCAGTACTTC
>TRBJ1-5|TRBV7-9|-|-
CASSLGFGQPQHF
TGTGCCAGCAGCTTAGGTTTCGGTCAGCCCCAGCATTTT
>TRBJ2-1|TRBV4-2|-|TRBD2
CASSQEGLAGLREQFF
TGTGCCAGCAGCCAAGAGGGACTAGCGGGACTACGTGAGCAGTTCTTC
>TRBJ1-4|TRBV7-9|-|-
CASSFGSGSNEKLFF
TGTGCCAGCAGCTTTGGATCAGGGTCTAATGAAAAACTGTTTTTT
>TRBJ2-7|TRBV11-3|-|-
CASSLSSAGDYEQYF
TGTGCCAGCAGCTTATCTTCGGCGGGTGACTACGAGCAGTACTTC
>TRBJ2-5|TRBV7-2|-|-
CASSLPYGLQETQYF
TGTGCCAGCAGCTTGCCATACGGGTTGCAAGAGACCCAGTACTTC
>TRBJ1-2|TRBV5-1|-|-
CASSWTVNNYGYTF
TGCGCCAGCAGCTGGACAGTAAATAACTATGGCTACACCTTC
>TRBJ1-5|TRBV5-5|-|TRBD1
CASSPGQGQPQHF
TGTGCCAGCAGCCCGGGACAGGGTCAGCCCCAGCATTTT
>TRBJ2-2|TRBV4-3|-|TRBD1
CASSPSGTGASTGELFF
TGCGCCAGCAGCCCTTCCGGGACAGGGGCTTCCACCGGGGAGCTGTTTTTT
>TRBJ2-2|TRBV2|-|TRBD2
CASSLLAGGELFF
TGTGCCAGCAGTCTACTAGCGGGCGGGGAGCTGTTTTTT
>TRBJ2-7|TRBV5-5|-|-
CASSFLQLSSYEQYF
TGTGCCAGCAGCTTTCTACAGCTGAGCTCCTACGAGCAGTACTTC
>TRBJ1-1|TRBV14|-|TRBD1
CASSQAQGGGTEAFF
TGTGCCAGCAGCCAGGCACAGGGGGGAGGCACTGAAGCTTTCTTT
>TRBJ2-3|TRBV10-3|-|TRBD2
CAISESEGLAVSTDTQYF
TGTGCCATCAGTGAGTCCGAGGGCCTAGCGGTTAGCACAGATACGCAGTATTTT
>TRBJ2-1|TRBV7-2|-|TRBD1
CASSFGTGWYNEQFF
TGTGCCAGCAGCTTCGGGACAGGGTGGTACAATGAGCAGTTCTTC
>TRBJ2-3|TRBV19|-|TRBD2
CASRKGLALSTDTQYF
TGTGCCAGTAGAAAGGGACTAGCTCTAAGCACAGATACGCAGTATTTT
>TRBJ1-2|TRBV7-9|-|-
CASSPRDTINYGYTF
TGTGCCAGCAGCCCCAGGGACACTATAAACTATGGCTACACCTTC
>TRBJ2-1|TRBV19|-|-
CASSIDRSEQFF
TGTGCCAGTAGTATAGATCGGAGTGAGCAGTTCTTC
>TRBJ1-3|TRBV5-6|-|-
CASSQRGIISGNTIYF
TGTGCCAGCAGCCAAAGAGGGATTATCTCTGGAAACACCATATATTTT
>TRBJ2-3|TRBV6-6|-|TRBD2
CASSSTSGTDTQYF
TGTGCCAGCAGTTCGACTAGCGGCACAGATACGCAGTATTTT
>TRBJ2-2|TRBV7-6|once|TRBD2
CASSFLAGVAGELFF
TGTGCCAGCAGCTTCCTAGCGGGAGTCGCCGGGGAGCTGTTTTTT
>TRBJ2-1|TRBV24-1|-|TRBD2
CATSDSLAGYNEQFF
TGTGCCACCAGTGATTCACTAGCGGGGTACAATGAGCAGTTCTTC
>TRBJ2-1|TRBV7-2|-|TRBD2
CASALAGGTYNEQFF
TGTGCCAGTGCCCTAGCGGGAGGGACCTACAATGAGCAGTTCTTC
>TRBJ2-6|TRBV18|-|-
CASSPVASWGANVLTF
TGTGCCAGCTCACCAGTGGCCTCTTGGGGGGCCAACGTCCTGACTTTC
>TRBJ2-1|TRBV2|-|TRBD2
CASSYQREGLEQFF
TGTGCCAGCAGTTACCAGCGGGAGGGCCTTGAGCAGTTCTTC